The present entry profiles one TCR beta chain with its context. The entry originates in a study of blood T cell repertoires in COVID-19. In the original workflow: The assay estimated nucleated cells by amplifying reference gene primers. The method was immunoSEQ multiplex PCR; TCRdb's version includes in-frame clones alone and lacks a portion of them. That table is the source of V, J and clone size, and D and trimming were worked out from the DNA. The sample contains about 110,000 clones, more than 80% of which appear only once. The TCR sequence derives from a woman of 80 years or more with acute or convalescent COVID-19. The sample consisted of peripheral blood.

CDR3 sequence (DNA): TGCGCCAGCAGCTTGGTCGGGGATGGCTACACCTTC. The encoded protein is CASSLVGDGYTF. The genes are TRBV5-1 and TRBJ1-2; D unresolved. This CDR3 is built from 12 residues. The germline V and J ends were trimmed by 0 bases and 6 bases, with 6 bases remaining between them. The germline CDR1 and CDR2 sequences are SGHRS and YFSETQ.